The next 18 T cell receptor beta chains were all read from a single sample in a study of OX40 agonist ivuxolimab in advanced cancers. Profiling relied on immunoSEQ multiplex PCR, and the TCRdb table lists in-frame clones only, not all of them. The sample contains tens of thousands of clones, about nine tenths of which appear only once. Sequencing used CD4+ or CD8+ T cells sorted from blood, obtained in a trial of the OX40 agonist ivuxolimab. The source of these receptors is an adult with an advanced solid tumor such as melanoma, head and neck, liver or kidney cancer.

This clone was seen a few times. This rearrangement joins TRBV4-2 to TRBJ2-3; D is unclear. The CDR3 is 15 amino acids. The germline CDR1 and CDR2 sequences are LGHNA and YNFKEQ. The V and J ends lost 4 bases and 4 bases respectively, with 15 bases between them. CDR3 nucleotide sequence: TGTGCCAGCAGCCCGCGTGAAGGCGAGGCAGATACGCAGTATTTT. Its translation: CASSPREGEADTQYF.

This clone was seen only a few times. The J gene is TRBJ2-2, the V gene TRBV27; no reliable D call. Trimming left V 8 bases short and J 2 bases short, with 9 bases between. There are 13 residues in the CDR3. Germline loops: CDR1 MNHEY, CDR2 SMNVEV (reference sequence). The CDR3 spells CASSSTNTGELFF. Here the CDR3 DNA reads TGTGCCAGCTCCTCGACAAACACCGGGGAGCTGTTTTTT.

V and J are TRBV27 and TRBJ1-5; D not resolved. V dropped 3 bases and J dropped 7 bases, with 16 bases sitting between them. CDR1 is MNHEY and CDR2 is SMNVEV in the germline V gene (reference sequence). The CDR3 is 15 amino acids. Here the CDR3 DNA reads TGTGCCAGCAGTTTTCTCCCCCTAGGGCGCCAGCCCCAGCATTTT. Residues: CASSFLPLGRQPQHF.

The CDR3 spells CASSLGVGSLQPQHF. DNA of the CDR3: TGTGCCAGCAGCTTGGGGGTGGGCAGTCTTCAGCCCCAGCATTTT. The V call is TRBV7-9, the J call TRBJ1-5, with a tentative D call TRBD1 (5 bases). CDR3 length equals 15 residues. Germline CDR1 and CDR2: SEHNR and FQNEAQ (reference sequence). V gave up 3 bases and J gave up 6 bases, with 15 bases separating them. Filled out from reference TRBV7-9 and TRBJ1-5, the complete variable domain reads DTGVSQNPRHKITKRGQNVTFRCDPISEHNRLYWYRQTLGQGPEFLTYFQNEAQLEKSRLLSDRFSAERPKGSFSTLEIQRTEQGDSAMYLCASSLGVGSLQPQHFGDGTRLSIL.

The V gene is TRBV7-6, the J gene TRBJ2-1; a possible D gene is TRBD2 (5 bases). Trimming removed 1 base at V and 4 bases at J, with 8 bases between. This CDR3 is built from 14 residues. Germline values: CDR1 SGHVS, CDR2 FNYEAQ. CDR3 nucleotide sequence: TGTGCCAGCAGCTTAGTGGACTCTTACAATGAGCAGTTCTTC. Translating it yields CASSLVDSYNEQFF.

In DNA, the CDR3 is TGTGCCAGCAGTGCGACAGGGGGGCGAGATACGCAGTATTTT. Its translation is CASSATGGRDTQYF. The chain links TRBV28 to TRBJ2-3; 9 positions agree with TRBD1. Germline V gives CDR1 MDHEN, CDR2 SYDVKM. J was trimmed by 5 bases and V by 5 bases; bases with no gene match: 5. The CDR3 extends over 14 amino acids. Full variable domain (remainder filled in from reference TRBV28 and TRBJ2-3): DVKVTQSSRYLVKRTGEKVFLECVQDMDHENMFWYRQDPGLGLRLIYFSYDVKMKEKGDIPEGYSVSREKKERFSLILESASTNQTSMYLCASSATGGRDTQYFGPGTRLTVL.

As for this clone: At one boundary the junction diverges from the germline segment, which might be a read error. The gene calls are TRBV7-9 and TRBJ1-4; 10 nucleotides line up with TRBD1. Germline values: CDR1 SEHNR, CDR2 FQNEAQ (reference sequence). This CDR3 has 15 amino acids. The CDR3 region is CASRLGGQGNEKLFF. As DNA, the CDR3 is TGTGCCAGCAGGTTAGGGGGACAGGGGAATGAAAAACTGTTTTTT.

Of note for this clone: One junction end does not reproduce the germline sequence, and a read error may be involved. The same CDR3 can be traced to other DNA sequences in this sample. The rearrangement links TRBV6-1 to TRBJ2-2, with D perhaps TRBD2 (5 bases). Looked up from germline, CDR1 is MNHNS and CDR2 is SASEGT. CDR3 length equals 14 residues. CDR3 coding DNA: TGCGCCAGCAGTGAACACCGAGGGACCGGGGAGCTGTTTTTT. It translates to CASSEHRGTGELFF.

CDR3 nucleotides: TGCAGCCTAACCACTAACCGAGGTGAAGCTTTCTTT. This codes for CSLTTNRGEAFF. This chain connects TRBV29-1 to TRBJ1-1; D unresolved. Trimming removed 8 bases at V and 7 bases at J, with 17 bases between. CDR3 length: 12 amino acids. From germline, CDR1 is SQVTM and CDR2 ANQGSEA.

The rearrangement uses TRBV27 and TRBJ1-6, with D tentatively TRBD1 (5 bases). Germline V gene data show CDR1 as MNHEY and CDR2 as SMNVEV (reference sequence). V lost 2 bases to trimming and J lost 6 bases, with 8 bases between them. This CDR3 has 14 residues. The CDR3: CASSLEDINSPLHF. In DNA, the CDR3 is TGTGCCAGCAGTTTAGAGGACATTAATTCACCCCTCCACTTT.

CDR3 region: CASSTHGSGADTQYF. DNA of the CDR3: TGTGCCAGCAGCACACACGGTAGCGGGGCCGATACGCAGTATTTT. The chain couples TRBV9 to TRBJ2-3, with 8 bases identical to TRBD2. The V and J ends lost 4 bases and 6 bases, in that order; junction bases with no gene match: 10. The CDR3 contains 15 residues. In germline, CDR1 is SGDLS, CDR2 YYNGEE.

CDR3 in DNA: TGCAGTGCTGCAACCGGGACTGCCTTATTCTTC. It codes for CSAATGTALFF. The V gene is TRBV20-1, the J gene TRBJ2-1; a weak D match, TRBD2 (6 bases). The CDR3 contains 11 residues. Trimming took off 5 bases at V and 16 bases at J, with 18 bases between the two ends. Germline V gene sequence: CDR1 DFQATT, CDR2 SNEGSKA (reference sequence).

The gene calls are TRBV25-1 and TRBJ1-3; no firm D call. V lost 10 bases to trimming and J lost 10 bases, with 14 bases between them. The germline CDR1 and CDR2 sequences are MGHDK and SYGVNS. CDR3 size: 11 residues. The CDR3 DNA sequence: TGTGCCACAGGAGAAGCCTTAACCATATATTTT. Translated, it gives CATGEALTIYF.

The J gene is TRBJ2-7, the V gene TRBV18; D is unresolved. Trimming took off 1 base at V and 0 bases at J, with 7 bases between the two ends. CDR1 and CDR2 (germline): KGHSH, LQKENI. This CDR3 is 14 amino acids long. CDR3 nucleotide sequence: TGTGCCAGCTCACCACGCGTGGACTCCTACGAGCAGTACTTC. This translates into CASSPRVDSYEQYF. Full variable domain (outside the CDR3, taken from reference TRBV18 and TRBJ2-7): NAGVMQNPRHLVRRRGQEARLRCSPMKGHSHVYWYRQLPEEGLKFMVYLQKENIIDESGMPKERFSAEFPKEGPSILRIQQVVRGDSAAYFCASSPRVDSYEQYFGPGTRLTVT.

The chain's CDR3 is CASSQETSLVGEQYV. The CDR3 nucleotides are TGCGCCAGCAGCCAAGAGACTAGCTTGGTCGGCGAGCAGTACGTC. The chain combines TRBV4-1 with TRBJ2-7; 7 bases are a match to TRBD2. Germline CDR1 is MGHRA and CDR2 is YSYEKL. V was clipped by 0 bases and J by 6 bases; unmatched bases: 8. This CDR3 comprises 15 residues.

The chain is built from TRBV5-6 and TRBJ2-5; no clear D gene. The germline V and J ends were trimmed by 6 bases and 2 bases, with 11 bases remaining between them. This CDR3 spans 13 amino acids. The V gene's germline CDR1 is SGHDT and CDR2 YYEEEE. CDR3 amino acids: CASNTGLQETQYF. CDR3 nucleotides: TGTGCCAGCAACACGGGTTTGCAAGAGACCCAGTACTTC. Based on the CDR3 plus reference TRBV5-6 and TRBJ2-5, the full variable domain is DAGVTQSPTHLIKTRGQQVTLRCSPKSGHDTVSWYQQALGQGPQFIFQYYEEEERQRGNFPDRFSGHQFPNYSSELNVNALLLGDSALYLCASNTGLQETQYFGPGTRLLVL.

The chain combines TRBV28 with TRBJ2-5, with D unclear. Between the trimmed V and J ends, which lost 2 bases and 0 bases, there was a span of 7 bases. The CDR3 extends over 14 amino acids. The V gene's germline CDR1 is MDHEN and CDR2 SYDVKM. The CDR3 nucleotides are TGTGCCAGCAGTTTACAACAGTACCAAGAGACCCAGTACTTC. Residues: CASSLQQYQETQYF.

This clone was detected once. The rearrangement joins TRBV28 to TRBJ2-5; D not certain. The CDR3 totals 14 residues. From germline, CDR1 is MDHEN and CDR2 SYDVKM. V gave up 6 bases and J gave up 4 bases, with 15 bases separating them. The CDR3: CASSLVLGGETQYF. The DNA of the CDR3 is TGTGCCAGCAGCCTAGTCCTCGGTGGAGAGACCCAGTACTTC.